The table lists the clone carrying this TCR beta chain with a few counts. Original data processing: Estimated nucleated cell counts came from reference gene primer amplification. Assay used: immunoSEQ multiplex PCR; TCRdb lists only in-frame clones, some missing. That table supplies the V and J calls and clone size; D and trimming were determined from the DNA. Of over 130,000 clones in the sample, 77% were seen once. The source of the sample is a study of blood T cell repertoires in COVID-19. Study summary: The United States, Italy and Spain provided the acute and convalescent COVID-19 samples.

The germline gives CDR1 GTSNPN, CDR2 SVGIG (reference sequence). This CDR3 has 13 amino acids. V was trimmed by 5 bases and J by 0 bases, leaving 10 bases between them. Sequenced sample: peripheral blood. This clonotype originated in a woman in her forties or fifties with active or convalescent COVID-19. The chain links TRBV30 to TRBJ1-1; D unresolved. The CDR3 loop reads CAWGLRMNTEAFF. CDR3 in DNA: TGTGCCTGGGGGCTGCGGATGAACACTGAAGCTTTCTTT.